This T cell receptor beta chain emerged from a study of T cells in Graves' hyperthyroidism and ophthalmopathy. TCR beta CDR3 sequences were amplified from RNA transcripts. The HTBI primer set was used in a first-round RT-PCR of the TCR CDR3. A single record per CDR3 protein comes from TCRdb applying MiXCR to the multiplex PCR reads. Here the sample spans a few hundred thousand distinct CDR3 sequences, about 20% being singletons. Germline V gene lookup returns CDR1 MDHEN and CDR2 SYDVKM. V shed 6 bases and J 3 bases; nucleotides not matched to a gene: 9. The CDR3 sequence is 15 residues long. This clonotype was observed at least ten times.

V is TRBV28 and J is TRBJ2-7; 9 bases match TRBD1. This receptor was identified in a man between 18 and 29 years old with Graves' hyperthyroidism. Source material: blood. The CDR3 loop reads CASSGDRAENYEQYF. CDR3 sequence (DNA): TGTGCCAGCAGCGGGGACAGGGCAGAAAACTACGAGCAGTACTTC.